This passage covers 27 T cell receptor beta chains from one sample sequenced in a study of glioma-infiltrating T cells after dendritic cell vaccination. Assay used: immunoSEQ multiplex PCR; TCRdb lists only in-frame clones, some missing. The table shows about 65,000 clones, with about 89% occurring only once. Stated time point: after dendritic cell vaccination, including at tumor progression/relapse. The sample was blood, taken after dendritic cell vaccination. The receptors originated from a human donor with glioblastoma.

This clone was found once. The chain uses TRBV11-3 and TRBJ1-1, with D uncertain. The V end lost 1 base, the J end lost 7 bases, and 16 bases lay between the germline ends. This CDR3 is built from 15 residues. The germline V gene encodes CDR1 SGHNT and CDR2 YENEEA. CDR3 sequence (DNA): TGTGCCAGCAGCTTAGCTACGGACTTTAAGGGTGAAGCTTTCTTT. Translating it yields CASSLATDFKGEAFF.

The rearrangement joins TRBV18 to TRBJ2-1; 9 bases match TRBD1. This CDR3 contains 15 residues. Germline assignment: CDR1 KGHSH and CDR2 LQKENI. V shed 6 bases and J 3 bases; nucleotides not matched to a gene: 6. The CDR3 is CASSSDRGIYNEQFF. The CDR3 coding sequence is TGTGCCAGCTCTTCGGACAGGGGAATCTACAATGAGCAGTTCTTC. Looking up the rest from reference TRBV18 and TRBJ2-1 gives the full variable domain: NAGVMQNPRHLVRRRGQEARLRCSPMKGHSHVYWYRQLPEEGLKFMVYLQKENIIDESGMPKERFSAEFPKEGPSILRIQQVVRGDSAAYFCASSSDRGIYNEQFFGPGTRLTVL.

J is TRBJ1-1 and V is TRBV15; D call uncertain. With 0 bases removed from V and 0 bases from J, the gap between germline ends came to 11 bases. Germline assignment: CDR1 LNHNV and CDR2 YYDKDF (reference sequence). This CDR3 comprises 16 residues. In DNA, the CDR3 is TGTGCCACCAGCAGAGATACCGTCGCGGTGAACACTGAAGCTTTCTTT. Its protein is CATSRDTVAVNTEAFF.

The chain combines TRBV30 with TRBJ1-2; possible D gene TRBD1, 6 bases. CDR3 size: 14 residues. Trimming took 4 bases from V and 1 from J, leaving 13 bases between them. Per germline, CDR1 GTSNPN and CDR2 SVGIG (reference sequence). CDR3 nucleotide sequence: TGTGCCTGGACCCGGACAGCTATTAACTATGGCTACACCTTC. Translated: CAWTRTAINYGYTF.

This clone was detected only once. The J gene is TRBJ1-1, the V gene TRBV7-9; TRBD1 might be the D (6 bases). The CDR3 is made up of 15 amino acids. CDR1 and CDR2 (germline): SEHNR, FQNEAQ (reference sequence). V was cut by 2 bases and J by 1 base, with 11 bases left in between. CDR3 bases: TGTGCCAGCAGCTTAACTAGGGGGACGAACACTGAAGCTTTCTTT. Translation: CASSLTRGTNTEAFF.

The chain combines TRBV4-1 with TRBJ1-1; perhaps TRBD1 as D (5 bases). The CDR3 runs to 17 residues. V lost 1 base, J lost 1 base, and 16 bases lay in between. The germline V gene has CDR1 MGHRA and CDR2 YSYEKL. The CDR3 loop reads CASSQGDRFLQNTEAFF. DNA for the CDR3: TGCGCCAGCAGCCAAGGCGACAGATTTCTCCAGAACACTGAAGCTTTCTTT.

CDR3 loop: CASSRQGRNEQFF. CDR3 sequence (DNA): TGTGCCAGTAGTAGACAGGGGAGGAATGAGCAGTTCTTC. The V gene is TRBV19, the J gene TRBJ2-1, with 8 bases lining up with TRBD1. Germline trimming cut 4 bases from V and 7 bases from J; bases unmatched to any gene: 3. Germline V gene lookup returns CDR1 LNHDA and CDR2 SQIVND (reference sequence). The CDR3 has 13 amino acids. Drawing the rest from reference TRBV19 and TRBJ2-1, the complete variable domain is DGGITQSPKYLFRKEGQNVTLSCEQNLNHDAMYWYRQDPGQGLRLIYYSQIVNDFQKGDIAEGYSVSREKKESFPLTVTSAQKNPTAFYLCASSRQGRNEQFFGPGTRLTVL.

The J gene is TRBJ1-2, the V gene TRBV5-4; TRBD1 matches at 7 bases. CDR3 length: 15 residues. Germline V gene lookup returns CDR1 SGHNT and CDR2 YYREEE (reference sequence). V trimming: 4 bases; J trimming: 8 bases; junction bases outside the gene matches: 14. DNA for the CDR3: TGTGCCAGCAGCGGGACCGGGACAGTAAGAGGAGGCTACACCTTC. It yields the protein CASSGTGTVRGGYTF.

The sample holds a few counts of this clone. The rearrangement joins TRBV6-4 to TRBJ2-3, with D perhaps TRBD1 (5 bases). Trimming took off 3 bases at V and 2 bases at J, with 9 bases between the two ends. The CDR3 is 14 residues long. CDR1 and CDR2 from the germline V gene are MRHNA and SNTAGT. The CDR3 sequence is CASSESDTTDTQYF. CDR3 sequence (DNA): TGTGCCAGCAGTGAGTCGGACACCACAGATACGCAGTATTTT.

The gene calls are TRBV28 and TRBJ1-2, with D uncertain. Germline V gene lookup returns CDR1 MDHEN and CDR2 SYDVKM. CDR3 length: 12 residues. The ends were cut back, 6 bases at V and 3 bases at J, with 8 bases in the middle. The CDR3, as DNA: TGTGCCAGCAGGGAGGGTTACTATGGCTACACCTTC. Amino acids: CASREGYYGYTF.

This clone was counted a single time. The genes are TRBV9 and TRBJ2-1; tentatively, D is TRBD1 (6 bases). V lost 3 bases to trimming and J lost 10 bases, with 14 bases between them. The CDR3 is 13 residues long. CDR1 and CDR2 from the germline V gene are SGDLS and YYNGEE. CDR3: CASSGTGLGEQFF. The CDR3 DNA reads as TGTGCCAGCAGCGGTACAGGGTTGGGGGAGCAGTTCTTC. The whole variable domain, remainder taken from reference TRBV9 and TRBJ2-1, is DSGVTQTPKHLITATGQRVTLRCSPRSGDLSVYWYQQSLDQGLQFLIQYYNGEERAKGNILERFSAQQFPDLHSELNLSSLELGDSALYFCASSGTGLGEQFFGPGTRLTVL.

This clone appeared a few times. This rearrangement joins TRBV6-5 to TRBJ2-7; 11 nucleotides line up with TRBD2. Germline CDR1 MNHEY, CDR2 SVGAGI. This CDR3 is 15 amino acids long. Trimming took 6 bases from V and 4 from J; bases not matched to a gene: 8. CDR3 nucleotide sequence: TGTGCCAGCAGGGCCGCTAGCGGGGGGTGGTACGAGCAGTACTTC. This codes for CASRAASGGWYEQYF.

Concerning this clone: At one end, the junction sequence differs from germline, possibly due to a read error. The V call is TRBV27, the J call TRBJ1-3; no definite D call. Germline V gives CDR1 MNHEY, CDR2 SMNVEV (reference sequence). The length of the CDR3 is 15 residues. The CDR3, as DNA: TGTGCCAGCAGTTTAACGCGGAACCCTGGGAACACCATATATTTT. Protein product: CASSLTRNPGNTIYF.

This clone was observed a single time. The chain is built from TRBV19 and TRBJ2-7; 10 bases are a match to TRBD1. The CDR3 contains 16 residues. J gave up 0 bases and V 6 bases, and 8 bases lay outside the gene matches. Germline V CDR1 and CDR2: LNHDA, SQIVND (reference sequence). The CDR3 loop is CASSSTGGPFSYEQYF. DNA for the CDR3: TGTGCCAGTAGCTCGACAGGGGGCCCTTTCTCCTACGAGCAGTACTTC. The variable domain in full, with the rest retrieved from reference TRBV19 and TRBJ2-7, is DGGITQSPKYLFRKEGQNVTLSCEQNLNHDAMYWYRQDPGQGLRLIYYSQIVNDFQKGDIAEGYSVSREKKESFPLTVTSAQKNPTAFYLCASSSTGGPFSYEQYFGPGTRLTVT.

The table lists this clone with a count of one. The chain joins TRBV27 to TRBJ1-1, with 8 positions matching TRBD1. After removal of 5 bases from V and 5 bases from J, the junction contained 4 bases not matched to a gene. Germline loops: CDR1 MNHEY, CDR2 SMNVEV (reference sequence). This CDR3 region has 13 residues. The DNA for the CDR3 is TGTGCCAGCAGTCCTACAGGGGGGACTGAAGCTTTCTTT. It yields the protein CASSPTGGTEAFF.

The chain carries TRBV5-1 and TRBJ1-2; no definite D call. The CDR3 spans 15 residues. CDR1 and CDR2 (germline): SGHRS, YFSETQ. The V end lost 4 bases, the J end lost 2 bases, and 15 bases lay between the germline ends. The CDR3, as DNA: TGCGCCAGCAGCCCGCGGGTCCCCGGAAACTATGGCTACACCTTC. It yields the protein CASSPRVPGNYGYTF.

The table lists this clone with a count of one. The chain links TRBV7-8 to TRBJ1-2; 9 nucleotides match TRBD1. Trimming removed 5 bases from V and 7 bases from J; junction bases left unmatched: 11. This CDR3 comprises 15 residues. In germline, CDR1 is SGHVS, CDR2 FQNEAQ. The CDR3 DNA reads TGTGCCAGCAGCCCTGGGTACCAGGGACAGGGTGGCTACACCTTC. Protein: CASSPGYQGQGGYTF.

The chain is built from TRBV9 and TRBJ1-2; D not resolved. The CDR3 totals 15 residues. Per germline, CDR1 SGDLS and CDR2 YYNGEE. V dropped 0 bases and J dropped 7 bases, with 16 bases sitting between them. The CDR3 reads CASSVGGYGDGGYTF. CDR3 in DNA: TGTGCCAGCAGCGTAGGAGGGTATGGGGATGGTGGCTACACCTTC.

V and J are TRBV5-1 and TRBJ1-2; 8 bases are shared with TRBD1. From germline, CDR1 is SGHRS and CDR2 YFSETQ. V lost 0 bases, J lost 7 bases, and 11 bases stayed unmatched. The CDR3 covers 16 residues. CDR3 DNA sequence: TGCGCCAGCAGCTTGGTATTAGACAGGGGAAGCGGTGGCTACACCTTC. This encodes CASSLVLDRGSGGYTF.

This sequence joins TRBV28 and TRBJ1-5; possible D gene TRBD1, 5 bases. This CDR3 is 16 amino acids long. Germline CDR1 MDHEN, CDR2 SYDVKM. Between the trimmed V and J ends, which lost 6 bases and 2 bases, there was a span of 17 bases. The CDR3 nucleotides are TGTGCCAGCAGCCAAGGGGCCTATGGCGGCAATCAGCCCCAGCATTTT. Translation: CASSQGAYGGNQPQHF.

This rearrangement joins TRBV19 to TRBJ2-3, with D perhaps matching TRBD2 (6 bases). Germline V gene lookup returns CDR1 LNHDA and CDR2 SQIVND (reference sequence). Between the trimmed V and J ends, which lost 3 bases and 2 bases, there was a span of 12 bases. This CDR3 has 15 residues. CDR3 amino acids: CASSISQGLTDTQYF. CDR3 nucleotides: TGTGCCAGTAGTATCAGTCAGGGACTCACAGATACGCAGTATTTT.

Concerning this clone: At one boundary the junction diverges from the germline segment, which might be a read error. Other DNA sequences from this sample encode an identical CDR3 as well. This rearrangement joins TRBV25-1 to TRBJ1-6; no firm D call. CDR3 length: 16 residues. Looked up from germline, CDR1 is MGHDK and CDR2 is SYGVNS. The CDR3 DNA reads TGTGCTAGCAGTGAATACGGCGGAGGCATTAATTCACCCCTCCACTTT. As protein: CASSEYGGGINSPLHF.

The V gene is TRBV9, the J gene TRBJ2-7, with a tentative D call TRBD1 (6 bases). CDR3 length: 15 residues. From germline, CDR1 is SGDLS and CDR2 YYNGEE. V was trimmed by 2 bases and J by 2 bases, leaving 14 bases between them. CDR3: CASSVGPRTAYEQYF. The CDR3 DNA reads TGTGCCAGCAGCGTCGGCCCCCGGACAGCCTACGAGCAGTACTTC.

This chain joins TRBV30 and TRBJ1-1; unclear D gene. The germline V gene has CDR1 GTSNPN and CDR2 SVGIG (reference sequence). This CDR3 spans 11 amino acids. The V end lost 4 bases, the J end lost 8 bases, and 11 bases lay between the germline ends. The CDR3 protein is CAWISPSEAFF. The CDR3 DNA is TGTGCCTGGATTTCTCCCTCGGAAGCTTTCTTT.

The genes are TRBV5-5 and TRBJ1-4; D is uncertain. The CDR3 spans 12 residues. Germline lookup yields CDR1 SGHKS and CDR2 YYEKEE (reference sequence). The V gene lost 4 bases and the J gene lost 14 bases, with 15 bases spanning the gap. Written as DNA, the CDR3 is TGTGCCAGCAGCCTACTGGAGGGCCTGCTGTTTTTT. This sequence encodes CASSLLEGLLFF.

Details on this clone: Other DNA sequences of this sample code for an identical CDR3. The rearrangement joins TRBV27 to TRBJ1-6; 9 bases match TRBD1. The CDR3 consists of 15 residues. Germline V CDR1 and CDR2: MNHEY, SMNVEV (reference sequence). J was trimmed by 13 bases and V by 6 bases; bases with no gene match: 13. CDR3 amino acids: CASSVQGQGSSPLHF. CDR3 DNA: TGTGCCAGCAGCGTTCAGGGACAGGGTAGTTCCCCCCTCCACTTT.

For the CDR3, the DNA is TGTGCCAGCAGCTTAGCGTTGCAGGGTACTAACACCGGGGAGCTGTTTTTT. Translated: CASSLALQGTNTGELFF. V usage is TRBV7-9 and J usage is TRBJ2-2, with a possible D match to TRBD1 (5 bases). This CDR3 comprises 17 residues. Deletions cut 0 bases from V and 2 bases from J, with 13 bases between. Per the germline V gene, CDR1 is SEHNR and CDR2 is FQNEAQ (reference sequence).